This is a list of T cell receptor beta chains from one sample in a study of cytomegalovirus exposure and HLA in healthy donors. Only in-frame clones appear in the TCRdb table, and some are missing; sequencing was by immunoSEQ multiplex PCR. Of some 180,000 clones listed, about 80% are singletons. Material: PBMCs. Every receptor here comes from a woman in her twenties or thirties in good health and CMV-seropositive. Both conserved end residues are part of each CDR3. The D gene is left open where the match is weak. For some rows the clone size is stated as once, few or many, or as a class when expanded; others skip it.

CDR3 DNA: TGTGCCAGCTCACCAACGACTCTAGCTGGGGGGTACAATGAGCAGTTCTTC
CDR3 protein: CASSPTTLAGGYNEQFF
J gene: TRBJ2-1
V gene: TRBV18
D gene: -
clone size: once

CDR3 DNA: TGTGCCAGCAGCTTAATGTGGGGGGGGAGGGACACTGAAGCTTTCTTT
CDR3 protein: CASSLMWGGRDTEAFF
J gene: TRBJ1-1
V gene: TRBV7-3
D gene: -
clone size: -

CDR3 DNA: TGTGCCAGCAGCCACACGCAGGGGATTAATCAGCCCCAGCATTTT
CDR3 protein: CASSHTQGINQPQHF
J gene: TRBJ1-5
V gene: TRBV6-1
D gene: -
clone size: -

CDR3 DNA: TGCGCCAGCAGCCAAGGCGACACTGGCACCGGGGAGCTGTTTTTT
CDR3 protein: CASSQGDTGTGELFF
J gene: TRBJ2-2
V gene: TRBV4-1
D gene: -
clone size: -

CDR3 DNA: TGCGCCAGCAGCCCTAGCGGGAGAAATGAGCAGTTCTTC
CDR3 protein: CASSPSGRNEQFF
J gene: TRBJ2-1
V gene: TRBV5-1
D gene: TRBD2
clone size: -

CDR3 DNA: TGCGCCAGCAGCTTTCCGGACAGGCCAAACACTGAAGCTTTCTTT
CDR3 protein: CASSFPDRPNTEAFF
J gene: TRBJ1-1
V gene: TRBV5-1
D gene: TRBD1
clone size: few

CDR3 DNA: TGTGCCAGCAGCTTGGCAGGGGCTGGTGAGCAGTTCTTC
CDR3 protein: CASSLAGAGEQFF
J gene: TRBJ2-1
V gene: TRBV5-5
D gene: -
clone size: -

CDR3 DNA: TGTGCCAGCAGCTTAGGTGGGCAGTACAATCAGCCCCAGCATTTT
CDR3 protein: CASSLGGQYNQPQHF
J gene: TRBJ1-5
V gene: TRBV7-8
D gene: -
clone size: -

CDR3 DNA: TGTGCCGGGACAGTCCTCAACACTGAAGCTTTCTTT
CDR3 protein: CAGTVLNTEAFF
J gene: TRBJ1-1
V gene: TRBV30
D gene: TRBD1
clone size: once

CDR3 DNA: TGTGCCAGCAGCTTACTCAGGGTTCCCAATGAGCAGTTCTTC
CDR3 protein: CASSLLRVPNEQFF
J gene: TRBJ2-1
V gene: TRBV5-4
D gene: -
clone size: -

CDR3 DNA: TGTGCCAGCTCACCAGTCCGGGAGGAGAGCTCCTATAATTCACCCCTCCACTTT
CDR3 protein: CASSPVREESSYNSPLHF
J gene: TRBJ1-6
V gene: TRBV18
D gene: -
clone size: -

CDR3 DNA: TGTGCCAGCAGCTTAGTTGTCCGCGGGAGGGGCGAGCAGTACTTC
CDR3 protein: CASSLVVRGRGEQYF
J gene: TRBJ2-7
V gene: TRBV7-2
D gene: TRBD2
clone size: -

CDR3 DNA: TGTGCCAGCAGCCGGTCGGGTACTAGCCCTAATTCACCCCTCCACTTT
CDR3 protein: CASSRSGTSPNSPLHF
J gene: TRBJ1-6
V gene: TRBV7-2
D gene: -
clone size: -

CDR3 DNA: TGTGCCGGCAGTTTATATGGGCAGCAAGAGACCCAGTACTTC
CDR3 protein: CAGSLYGQQETQYF
J gene: TRBJ2-5
V gene: TRBV28
D gene: -
clone size: -

CDR3 DNA: TGTGCCAGCAGCCTAAATACCGGGAGTACCCACGAGCAGTACTTC
CDR3 protein: CASSLNTGSTHEQYF
J gene: TRBJ2-7
V gene: TRBV7-8
D gene: -
clone size: -

CDR3 DNA: TGTGCCAGCAGCTTTAGCGGGAGGGCCCCCGGGGAGCTGTTTTTT
CDR3 protein: CASSFSGRAPGELFF
J gene: TRBJ2-2
V gene: TRBV9
D gene: TRBD2
clone size: -

CDR3 DNA: TGTGCCAGCTCTCAAACAGGGGACGAGCAGTACTTC
CDR3 protein: CASSQTGDEQYF
J gene: TRBJ2-7
V gene: TRBV18
D gene: TRBD1
clone size: -

CDR3 DNA: TGTGCCAGCAGTCCCTCTAGCGGGCCTTCCTACGAGCAGTACTTC
CDR3 protein: CASSPSSGPSYEQYF
J gene: TRBJ2-7
V gene: TRBV6-6
D gene: TRBD2
clone size: -

CDR3 DNA: TGTTCCAGCAGCTTAGGGCACAGCTTATACGAGCAGTACTTC
CDR3 protein: CSSSLGHSLYEQYF
J gene: TRBJ2-7
V gene: TRBV7-9
D gene: -
clone size: few

CDR3 DNA: TGTGCCTGGAGTGTACGGCGGGAGGCTTCCTACGAGCAGTACTTC
CDR3 protein: CAWSVRREASYEQYF
J gene: TRBJ2-7
V gene: TRBV30
D gene: TRBD2
clone size: -

CDR3 DNA: TGTGCCAGCAGCCCCTCCGGGACTAGCGGGGGGCCAAGCTCCTACAATGAGCAGTTCTTC
CDR3 protein: CASSPSGTSGGPSSYNEQFF
J gene: TRBJ2-1
V gene: TRBV9
D gene: TRBD2
clone size: -

CDR3 DNA: TGTGCCAGTAGTAGGGGGCAGAATAGCAATCAGCCCCAGCATTTT
CDR3 protein: CASSRGQNSNQPQHF
J gene: TRBJ1-5
V gene: TRBV19
D gene: -
clone size: -

CDR3 DNA: TGTGCCAGCAGTGGGGCCTCGATGGGAGAGACCCAGTACTTC
CDR3 protein: CASSGASMGETQYF
J gene: TRBJ2-5
V gene: TRBV6-6
D gene: -
clone size: -

CDR3 DNA: TGTGCCAGCAGTTCCTACAGGGGGCCTGCTGAAGCTTTCTTT
CDR3 protein: CASSSYRGPAEAFF
J gene: TRBJ1-1
V gene: TRBV28
D gene: TRBD1
clone size: -

CDR3 DNA: TGCGCCAGCAGCTTGGCACAGGGGTCCGGGGAGCTGTTTTTT
CDR3 protein: CASSLAQGSGELFF
J gene: TRBJ2-2
V gene: TRBV5-1
D gene: TRBD1
clone size: -

CDR3 DNA: TGTGCCAGCAGCTTGGGAGGGCTGAACACTGAAGCTTTCTTT
CDR3 protein: CASSLGGLNTEAFF
J gene: TRBJ1-1
V gene: TRBV5-5
D gene: -
clone size: -